This T cell receptor (beta chain) was profiled in a study of T cell repertoires in cytomegalovirus infection. Across the whole study: Matching HLA type, along with CMV infection, was indicated by public TCR beta signatures. Study results and caveats: Ex vivo responses were dominated by HLA-C-restricted CMV-specific TCR beta clonotypes.

There are 14 residues in the CDR3. Germline V gene lookup returns CDR1 MNHEY and CDR2 SVGAGI. Trimming cost V 3 bases and J 1 base, with 9 bases left between them. TCRdb reprocessed the reads with MiXCR, giving one entry per CDR3 protein. The sample yields about 71,000 distinct CDR3 sequences, roughly 22% seen once. This clonotype was seen only a few times. Its antigen is currently unknown. V usage is TRBV6-5 and J usage is TRBJ2-5, with a possible D match to TRBD2 (6 bases). The clonotype was recovered from a human donor in good health (CMV status not recorded). Some clones in this sample may be carry-over from other donors' samples. This specimen consisted of CD8+ T cells from cultured PBMCs, obtained from culture after CMV antigen stimulation. The CDR3: CASSYGRGQETQYF. The CDR3 region has the DNA TGTGCCAGCAGTTATGGGCGGGGCCAAGAGACCCAGTACTTC.